This T cell receptor beta chain derives from a study of T cell responses to AZD1222 COVID-19 vaccine. Regarding the study as a whole: At baseline, seropositivity was found in only six or seven AZD1222 recipients.

Some clones are missing from TCRdb's copy, which holds only in-frame ones; the method was immunoSEQ multiplex PCR. Of 100,000 to 150,000 clones listed, approximately 88% are singletons. This clone was detected only once. Its specificity is not known. The CDR3 runs 13 residues. V was clipped by 5 bases and J by 6 bases, with 13 bases between them. Germline CDR1 is KGHSH and CDR2 is LQKENI. The chain carries TRBV18 and TRBJ1-1, with a tentative D call TRBD1 (5 bases). The material sequenced was peripheral blood, taken on day 0 of AZD1222 vaccination. The receptor comes from an adult in good health. In nucleotides, the CDR3 is TGTGCCAGCTCATCGAGCGGGACCTCTGAAGCTTTCTTT. Translating gives CASSSSGTSEAFF.